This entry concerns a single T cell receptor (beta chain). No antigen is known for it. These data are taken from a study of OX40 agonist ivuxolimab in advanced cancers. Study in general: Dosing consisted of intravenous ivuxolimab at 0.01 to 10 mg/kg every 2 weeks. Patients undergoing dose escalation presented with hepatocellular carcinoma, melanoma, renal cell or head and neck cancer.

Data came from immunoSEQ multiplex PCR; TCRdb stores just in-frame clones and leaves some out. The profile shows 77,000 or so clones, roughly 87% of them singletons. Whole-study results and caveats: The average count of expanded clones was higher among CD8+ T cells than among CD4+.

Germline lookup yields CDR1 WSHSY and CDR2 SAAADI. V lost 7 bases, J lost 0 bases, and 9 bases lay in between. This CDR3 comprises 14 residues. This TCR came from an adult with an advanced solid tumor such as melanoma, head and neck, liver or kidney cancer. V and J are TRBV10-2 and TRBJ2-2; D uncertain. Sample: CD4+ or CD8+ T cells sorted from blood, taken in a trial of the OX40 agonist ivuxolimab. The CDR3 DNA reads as TGCGCCAGCACCACTACCCCGAACACCGGGGAGCTGTTTTTT. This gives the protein CASTTTPNTGELFF.